This TCR beta chain came from a study of cytomegalovirus exposure and HLA in healthy donors. Study information: HLA-typed donors were the source of about 90 million unique TCRs held in an early data release.

Germline V gives CDR1 GTSNPN, CDR2 SVGIG (reference sequence). The CDR3 consists of 16 residues. V lost 1 base to trimming and J lost 4 bases, with 14 bases between them. Concerning this clone itself: Its antigen remains unidentified.

60 Vbeta and 13 Jbeta primers were used in PCR. Sequenced by immunoSEQ multiplex PCR; TCRdb stores in-frame clones only, minus some. The sample yields 150,000 to 200,000 clones, over 75% seen once. Findings of the study overall: Later, an analysis showed that TCR beta chains associated with HLA were more clonally expanded than others that were equally common. A later analysis linked a missense DCLRE1C variant to TCR beta V- and J-gene trimming.

This sequence joins TRBV30 and TRBJ1-6, with a weak D call TRBD1 (6 bases). Sequencing was carried out using PBMCs. This sequence originates from a girl less than two years old in good health and CMV-seronegative. The CDR3 here is CAWSARGGGYNSPLHF. The CDR3 DNA follows: TGTGCCTGGAGTGCCAGGGGAGGGGGATATAATTCACCCCTCCACTTT.